This T cell receptor (beta chain) derives from a study of T cell responses to AZD1222 COVID-19 vaccine. Turning to the study itself: Pooling covered second doses at about 4 or about 12 weeks.

General study findings and limits: Vaccine-related CD4 TCRs covered spike, predominating at 160-218 and 743-854.

This clone appeared a single time. What it binds is not known. Only in-frame clones appear in the TCRdb table, and some are missing; sequencing was by immunoSEQ multiplex PCR. The sample carries under 150,000 clones, under 95% recorded once. V lost 6 bases and J lost 6; bases outside the gene matches: 10. The germline CDR1 and CDR2 sequences are MNHEY and SVGAGI. The CDR3 consists of 15 residues. Source: peripheral blood, taken on day 0 of AZD1222 vaccination. The sequence derives from an adult in good health. The chain has TRBV6-5 and TRBJ1-5; TRBD1 matches 8 bases. The CDR3 region is CASRSDRGRSQPQHF. DNA for the CDR3: TGTGCCAGCAGATCAGACAGGGGCCGGAGTCAGCCCCAGCATTTT.